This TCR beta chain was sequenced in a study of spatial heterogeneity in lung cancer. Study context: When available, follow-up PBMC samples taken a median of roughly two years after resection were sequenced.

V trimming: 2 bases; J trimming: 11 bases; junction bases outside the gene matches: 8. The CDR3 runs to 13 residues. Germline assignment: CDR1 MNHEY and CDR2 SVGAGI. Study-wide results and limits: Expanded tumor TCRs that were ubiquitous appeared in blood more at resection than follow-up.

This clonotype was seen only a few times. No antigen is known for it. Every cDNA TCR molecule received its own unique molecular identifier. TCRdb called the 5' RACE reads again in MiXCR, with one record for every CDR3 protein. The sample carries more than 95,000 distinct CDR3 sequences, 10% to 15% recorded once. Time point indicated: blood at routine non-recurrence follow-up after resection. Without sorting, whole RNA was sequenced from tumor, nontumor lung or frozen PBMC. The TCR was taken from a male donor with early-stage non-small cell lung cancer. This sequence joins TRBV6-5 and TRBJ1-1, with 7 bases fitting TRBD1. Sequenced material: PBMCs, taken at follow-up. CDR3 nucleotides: TGTGCCAGCAGTTACCAGGACAGGCAACGGGCTTTCTTT. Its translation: CASSYQDRQRAFF.